This TCR beta chain is drawn from a study of blood T cell repertoires in COVID-19. Study-wide context: Samples representing acute and convalescent COVID-19 were sourced from the United States, Italy and Spain. In each case, the material was cDNA or gDNA derived from T cells, B-cell-depleted T cells, or PBMCs.

The CDR3 spans 12 residues. Trimming removed 5 bases from V and 1 base from J, with 6 bases in between. Per the original data handling: Amplifying reference gene primers gave estimates of nucleated cell counts. The protocol was immunoSEQ multiplex PCR, while the TCRdb copy is restricted to in-frame clones and leaves out a portion. V and J calls and clone size follow that table, whereas D and trimming were derived from the DNA. The sample lists hundreds of thousands of clones, 70% to 90% occurring once. Sequencing was performed on peripheral blood. The source is a young woman who had recovered from COVID-19. This chain connects TRBV12-3 or TRBV12-4 to TRBJ2-7; weak D call: TRBD2 (5 bases). Here the CDR3 reads CASSEGSYEQYF. The DNA of the CDR3 is TGTGCCAGCAGTGAGGGTTCCTACGAGCAGTACTTC.